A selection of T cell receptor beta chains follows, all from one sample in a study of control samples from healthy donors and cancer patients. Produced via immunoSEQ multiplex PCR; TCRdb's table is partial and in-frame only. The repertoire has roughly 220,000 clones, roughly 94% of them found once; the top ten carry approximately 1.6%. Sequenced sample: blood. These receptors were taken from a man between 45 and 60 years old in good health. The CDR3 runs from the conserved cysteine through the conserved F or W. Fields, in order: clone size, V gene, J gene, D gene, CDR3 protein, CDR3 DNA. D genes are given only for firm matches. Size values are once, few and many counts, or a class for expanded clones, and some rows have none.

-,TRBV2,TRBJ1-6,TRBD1,CASSVMGQFNSPLHF,TGTGCCAGCAGTGTAATGGGACAGTTTAATTCACCCCTCCACTTT
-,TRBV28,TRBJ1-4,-,CASSLGGSNEKLFF,TGTGCCAGCAGTTTAGGAGGGTCCAATGAAAAACTGTTTTTT
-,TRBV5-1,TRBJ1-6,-,CASRDATGSGSPLHF,TGCGCCAGCAGGGACGCGACGGGGTCAGGTTCACCCCTCCACTTT
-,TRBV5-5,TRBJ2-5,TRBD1,CASSYGTGGQETQYF,TGTGCCAGCAGCTACGGGACAGGGGGGCAAGAGACCCAGTACTTC
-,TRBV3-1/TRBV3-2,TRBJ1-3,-,CASSQDLNGNTIYF,TGTGCCAGCAGCCAAGATCTCAATGGAAACACCATATATTTT
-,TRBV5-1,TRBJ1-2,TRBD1,CASSSMDRGLGGYTF,TGCGCCAGCAGCTCGATGGACAGGGGCTTAGGTGGCTACACCTTC
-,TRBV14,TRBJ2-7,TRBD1,CASSPFMIPGGTGVYEQYF,TGTGCCAGCAGCCCATTTATGATCCCTGGAGGGACAGGGGTTTACGAGCAGTACTTC
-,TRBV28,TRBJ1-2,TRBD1,CASRSLRLGTAYGYTF,TGTGCCAGCAGGTCCCTTAGACTCGGGACAGCCTATGGCTACACCTTC
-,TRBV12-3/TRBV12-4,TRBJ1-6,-,CASSSHNSPLHF,TGTGCCAGCAGTTCCCATAATTCACCCCTCCACTTT
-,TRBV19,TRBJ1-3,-,CASTNRGRGSGNTIYF,TGTGCCAGTACGAATCGCGGCAGGGGTTCAGGAAACACCATATATTTT
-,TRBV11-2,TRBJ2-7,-,CASSQTPTIEQYF,TGTGCCAGCAGTCAGACTCCGACGATTGAGCAGTACTTC
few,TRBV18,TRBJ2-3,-,CASSPRDADTQYF,TGTGCCAGCTCACCTAGGGACGCAGATACGCAGTATTTT
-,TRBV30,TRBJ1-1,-,CAWSSGQNTEAFF,TGTGCCTGGAGCTCAGGGCAAAACACTGAAGCTTTCTTT
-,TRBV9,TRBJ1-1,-,CASSVESPDPPFF,TGTGCCAGCAGCGTAGAATCACCCGACCCCCCTTTCTTT
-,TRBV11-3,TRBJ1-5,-,CASSLNVGISNQPQHF,TGTGCCAGCAGCTTAAACGTGGGGATAAGCAATCAGCCCCAGCATTTT
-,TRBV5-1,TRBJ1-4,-,CASSQGATNEKLFF,TGCGCCAGCAGCCAAGGGGCAACTAATGAAAAACTGTTTTTT
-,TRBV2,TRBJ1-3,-,CASSEEGLLSGNTIYF,TGTGCCAGCAGTGAAGAAGGGCTGTTATCTGGAAACACCATATATTTT
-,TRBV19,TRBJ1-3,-,CASSQWANSGNTIYF,TGTGCCAGTAGTCAATGGGCCAACTCTGGAAACACCATATATTTT
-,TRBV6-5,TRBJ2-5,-,CASSPTGLETQYF,TGTGCCAGCAGCCCGACAGGTTTGGAGACCCAGTACTTC
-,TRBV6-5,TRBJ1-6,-,CASTLGQVGPLHF,TGTGCCAGCACCCTAGGGCAGGTGGGACCCCTCCACTTT
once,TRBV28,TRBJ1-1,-,CASSLYGGGSTEAFF,TGTGCCAGCAGTTTATACGGGGGCGGCTCCACTGAAGCTTTCTTT
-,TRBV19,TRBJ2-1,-,CASSRGGPWEQFF,TGTGCCAGTAGTAGGGGGGGGCCCTGGGAGCAGTTCTTC
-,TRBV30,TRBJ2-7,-,CAWSEASYEQYF,TGTGCCTGGAGTGAGGCCTCCTACGAGCAGTACTTC
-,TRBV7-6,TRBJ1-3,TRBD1,CASSSGTGLSGNTIYF,TGTGCCAGCAGCTCTGGGACAGGCCTCTCTGGAAACACCATATATTTT
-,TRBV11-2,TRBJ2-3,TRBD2,CASSAAGGTLTDTQYF,TGTGCCAGCAGCGCGGCGGGGGGCACTCTAACAGATACGCAGTATTTT
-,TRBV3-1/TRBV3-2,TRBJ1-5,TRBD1,CASSQDPNGQGDSYPKPQHF,TGTGCCAGCAGCCAAGATCCCAACGGACAGGGGGACTCTTATCCCAAGCCCCAGCATTTT
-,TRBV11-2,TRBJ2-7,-,CASREGGGISYEQYF,TGTGCCAGCAGGGAGGGAGGGGGGATCTCCTACGAGCAGTACTTC
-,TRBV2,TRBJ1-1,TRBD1,CASSTGGSALFAFF,TGTGCCAGCTCGACAGGGGGCTCTGCTTTGTTCGCTTTCTTT
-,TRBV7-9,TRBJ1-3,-,CASSPRTQNGNTIYF,TGTGCCAGCAGCCCCAGGACTCAGAATGGAAACACCATATATTTT